These T cell receptor beta chains were read from a single sample in a study. TCRdb called the 5' RACE reads again in MiXCR, with one record for every CDR3 protein. The sample yields tens of thousands of distinct CDR3 sequences, 25% to 30% seen once. The sample was memory CD4+ T cells sorted from a lymph node. These TCRs come from a female donor with breast cancer. The CDR3 runs from the conserved cysteine through the conserved F or W. D genes are given only for firm matches. Not every row has a clone size; where given, it reads once, few, many or a size class.

size | J | D | V | CDR3 | DNA
- | TRBJ1-5 | - | TRBV12-3/TRBV12-4 | CASGRSNQPQHF | TGTGCCAGCGGTAGGAGCAATCAGCCCCAGCATTTT
- | TRBJ1-2 | - | TRBV4-2 | CASSPDGNYGYTF | TGTGCCAGCAGCCCGGACGGTAACTATGGCTACACCTTC
many | TRBJ2-5 | - | TRBV4-1 | CASSKEVAQGETQYF | TGCGCCAGCAGCAAAGAGGTGGCTCAGGGGGAGACCCAGTACTTC
few | TRBJ2-7 | TRBD1 | TRBV9 | CASSVGQGAGEQYF | TGTGCCAGCAGCGTCGGACAGGGGGCCGGGGAGCAGTACTTC
- | TRBJ1-1 | - | TRBV4-2 | CASSQDGRAEAFF | TGTGCCAGCAGCCAAGACGGCAGGGCTGAAGCTTTCTTT
few | TRBJ2-1 | TRBD2 | TRBV5-1 | CASNPTSGGHSSYNEQFF | TGCGCCAGCAACCCGACCAGCGGGGGTCATAGCTCCTACAATGAGCAGTTCTTC
- | TRBJ1-5 | - | TRBV7-2 | CASSSGFVGGNQPQHF | TGTGCCAGCAGCTCGGGGTTCGTTGGCGGCAATCAGCCCCAGCATTTT
few | TRBJ2-7 | TRBD2 | TRBV7-8 | CASSSPLRTSGSHEQYF | TGTGCCAGCAGCTCCCCGCTTCGGACTAGCGGGAGCCACGAGCAGTACTTC
many | TRBJ2-3 | - | TRBV9 | CASSSRTDTQYF | TGTGCCTCATCAAGCCGGACAGATACGCAGTATTTT
few | TRBJ1-1 | TRBD1 | TRBV12-3/TRBV12-4 | CASSLTGVNTEAFF | TGTGCCAGCAGTCTTACAGGGGTTAACACTGAAGCTTTCTTT
many | TRBJ2-3 | - | TRBV6-5 | CASNRDSTDTQYF | TGTGCCAGCAATAGGGACTCCACAGATACGCAGTATTTT
- | TRBJ2-1 | TRBD2 | TRBV28 | CASSSGLAGDSSYNEQFF | TGTGCCAGCAGTTCGGGTTTAGCGGGAGATTCGTCCTACAATGAGCAGTTCTTC
- | TRBJ2-3 | TRBD2 | TRBV5-5 | CASSSWTSGRNTQYF | TGTGCCAGCAGCTCCTGGACTAGCGGGAGGAATACGCAGTATTTT
- | TRBJ2-1 | TRBD2 | TRBV20-1 | CSVSRSSGHYNEQFF | TGCAGTGTTTCTAGGTCTAGCGGACATTACAATGAGCAGTTCTTC
many | TRBJ2-7 | - | TRBV4-1 | CASSQAARYEQYF | TGCGCCAGCAGCCAAGCAGCAAGATACGAGCAGTACTTC
few | TRBJ1-1 | - | TRBV6-1 | CASSPNTEAFF | TGTGCCAGCAGTCCGAACACTGAAGCTTTCTTT
few | TRBJ1-1 | TRBD1 | TRBV20-1 | CSARDGTGDTEAFF | TGCAGTGCTAGAGATGGGACAGGGGACACTGAAGCTTTCTTT
- | TRBJ1-2 | - | TRBV30 | CAWTWNYGYTF | TGTGCCTGGACCTGGAACTATGGCTACACCTTC
- | TRBJ1-1 | - | TRBV6-2/TRBV6-3 | CASSYGEMNTEAFF | TGTGCCAGCAGTTACGGGGAAATGAACACTGAAGCTTTCTTT
- | TRBJ2-1 | TRBD2 | TRBV5-1 | CASSFGLAGVNEQFF | TGCGCCAGCAGCTTTGGACTAGCGGGAGTTAATGAGCAGTTCTTC
- | TRBJ1-1 | - | TRBV5-6 | CASTTGWRTEAFF | TGTGCCAGCACCACAGGGTGGAGGACTGAAGCTTTCTTT
- | TRBJ2-5 | - | TRBV10-2 | CASSDRAEVQETQYF | TGCGCCAGCAGTGACCGGGCGGAGGTCCAAGAGACCCAGTACTTC
few | TRBJ2-1 | TRBD1 | TRBV27 | CASRTYDRESYNEQFF | TGTGCCAGCAGAACCTACGACAGGGAGTCCTACAATGAGCAGTTCTTC
- | TRBJ1-5 | - | TRBV5-4 | CASSLGGDSNQPLHF | TGTGCCAGCAGCTTGGGAGGGGATAGCAATCAGCCCCTGCATTTT
- | TRBJ1-1 | TRBD1 | TRBV27 | CASSFQGAEAFF | TGTGCCAGCAGTTTCCAGGGGGCTGAAGCTTTCTTT
- | TRBJ2-1 | - | TRBV6-2/TRBV6-3 | CASSLTYNEQFF | TGTGCCAGCAGCCTTACTTACAATGAGCAGTTCTTC
- | TRBJ1-2 | - | TRBV12-3/TRBV12-4 | CASSFSGLRIGGYTF | TGTGCCAGCAGTTTCTCCGGTCTTCGTATAGGTGGCTACACCTTC
- | TRBJ1-1 | - | TRBV5-1 | CASSLAGPNTEAFF | TGCGCCAGCAGCTTGGCAGGCCCTAACACTGAAGCTTTCTTT
- | TRBJ2-7 | - | TRBV20-1 | CSARGPGSYEQYF | TGCAGTGCTAGAGGGCCCGGATCCTACGAGCAGTACTTC
- | TRBJ2-5 | - | TRBV11-2 | CASSLENRETQYF | TGTGCCAGCAGCTTAGAAAACCGAGAGACCCAGTACTTC
- | TRBJ1-4 | TRBD1 | TRBV5-5 | CASSWPRQGRKLFF | TGTGCCAGCAGCTGGCCAAGACAGGGCCGAAAACTGTTTTTT
- | TRBJ2-5 | TRBD2 | TRBV12-3/TRBV12-4 | CASSFGLAVETQYF | TGTGCCAGCAGTTTCGGACTAGCGGTAGAGACCCAGTACTTC
- | TRBJ1-6 | - | TRBV28 | CASSLDYGAYNSPLHF | TGTGCCAGCAGTTTAGACTATGGCGCCTATAATTCACCCCTCCACTTT
few | TRBJ2-3 | TRBD2 | TRBV13 | CASSPRLAGGADTQYF | TGTGCCAGCAGCCCCCGTCTAGCGGGGGGGGCAGATACGCAGTATTTT
many | TRBJ1-4 | - | TRBV20-1 | CSVPDGGIEKLFF | TGCAGTGTCCCGGATGGGGGTATCGAAAAACTGTTTTTT
- | TRBJ2-1 | TRBD2 | TRBV5-4 | CASSLGLAGTYNEQFF | TGTGCCAGCAGCTTGGGCCTAGCGGGAACCTACAATGAGCAGTTCTTC
few | TRBJ2-1 | - | TRBV3-1 | CASSQGVEDEQFF | TGTGCCAGCAGCCAAGGAGTAGAGGATGAGCAGTTCTTC
few | TRBJ2-1 | - | TRBV5-1 | CASSLGAGPLGYEQFF | TGCGCCAGCAGCTTGGGGGCCGGGCCTCTAGGGTATGAGCAGTTCTTC
- | TRBJ1-5 | TRBD1 | TRBV12-3/TRBV12-4 | CASSGTGDQPQHF | TGTGCCAGCAGTGGGACAGGGGATCAGCCCCAGCATTTT
- | TRBJ2-1 | - | TRBV19 | CASSNLDEQFF | TGTGCCAGTAGTAACCTGGATGAGCAGTTCTTC
few | TRBJ2-7 | TRBD2 | TRBV12-3/TRBV12-4 | CATGTSSYEQYF | TGTGCCACCGGGACTAGCAGTTACGAGCAGTACTTC
- | TRBJ2-2 | - | TRBV6-1 | CASSVERDGELFF | TGTGCCAGCAGTGTGGAGAGGGACGGGGAGCTGTTTTTT
- | TRBJ2-2 | TRBD2 | TRBV9 | CASSILSGSHTGELFF | TGTGCCAGCAGTATATTAAGCGGGAGCCACACCGGGGAGCTGTTTTTT
- | TRBJ1-4 | - | TRBV6-1 | CASSSSGEKLFF | TGTGCCAGCAGTTCCAGCGGTGAAAAACTGTTTTTT
- | TRBJ2-1 | - | TRBV7-2 | CASSPHNEQFF | TGTGCCAGCAGCCCTCACAATGAGCAGTTCTTC
- | TRBJ2-1 | - | TRBV4-1 | CASSRSQDNEQFF | TGCGCCAGCAGCCGATCGCAGGACAATGAGCAGTTCTTC
- | TRBJ2-1 | TRBD2 | TRBV4-3 | CASSQGAGEGGVEQFF | TGCGCCAGCAGCCAGGGAGCGGGAGAGGGAGGCGTTGAGCAGTTCTTC
few | TRBJ1-6 | TRBD1 | TRBV5-1 | CASSSQGAGSPLHF | TGCGCCAGCAGCTCCCAGGGGGCTGGTTCACCCCTCCACTTT
once | TRBJ1-1 | - | TRBV29-1 | CSVLWDLNTEAFF | TGCAGCGTCTTATGGGACCTGAACACTGAAGCTTTCTTT
- | TRBJ2-7 | TRBD1 | TRBV4-3 | CASSPGTGGYEQYF | TGCGCCAGCAGCCCGGGGACAGGGGGCTACGAGCAGTACTTC